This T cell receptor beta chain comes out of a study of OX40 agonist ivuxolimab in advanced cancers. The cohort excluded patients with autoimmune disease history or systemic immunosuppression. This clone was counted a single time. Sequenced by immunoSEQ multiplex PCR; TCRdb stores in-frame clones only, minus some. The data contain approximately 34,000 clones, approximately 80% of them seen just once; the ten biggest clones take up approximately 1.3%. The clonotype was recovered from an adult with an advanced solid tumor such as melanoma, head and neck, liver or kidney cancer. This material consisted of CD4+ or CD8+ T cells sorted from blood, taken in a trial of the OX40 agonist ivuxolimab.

CDR3 sequence: CASSLSVNTEAFF. Written as DNA, the CDR3 is TGTGCCAGCAGCTTATCAGTTAACACTGAAGCTTTCTTT. The V and J genes are TRBV11-2 and TRBJ1-1; the D is unclear. This CDR3 is 13 amino acids long. Germline V gene lookup returns CDR1 SGHAT and CDR2 FQNNGV. With 2 bases removed from V and 2 bases from J, the gap between germline ends came to 6 bases.